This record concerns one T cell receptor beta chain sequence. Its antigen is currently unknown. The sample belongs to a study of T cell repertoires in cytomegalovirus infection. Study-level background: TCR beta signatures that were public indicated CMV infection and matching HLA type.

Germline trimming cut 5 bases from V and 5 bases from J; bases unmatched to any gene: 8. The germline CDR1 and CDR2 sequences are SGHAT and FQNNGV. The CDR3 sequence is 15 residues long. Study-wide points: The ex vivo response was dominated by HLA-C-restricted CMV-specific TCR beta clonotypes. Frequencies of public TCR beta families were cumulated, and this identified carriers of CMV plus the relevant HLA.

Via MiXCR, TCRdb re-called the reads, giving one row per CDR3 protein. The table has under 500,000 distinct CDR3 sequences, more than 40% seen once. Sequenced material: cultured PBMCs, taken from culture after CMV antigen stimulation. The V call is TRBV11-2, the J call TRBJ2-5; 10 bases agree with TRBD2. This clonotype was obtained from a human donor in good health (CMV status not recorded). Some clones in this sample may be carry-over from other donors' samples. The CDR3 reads CASSASGGRGETQYF. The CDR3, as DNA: TGTGCCAGCAGCGCTAGCGGGGGAAGAGGGGAGACCCAGTACTTC.